This T cell receptor (beta chain) was documented in a study of response to subunit inactivated influenza vaccine. A few counts support this clonotype. Its antigen remains unidentified. V trimming: 10 bases; J trimming: 0 bases; junction bases outside the gene matches: 14. The CDR3 length is 18 residues. Study results and caveats: The authors suggested that every seasonal influenza vaccination recruits few new T cells.

A single record per CDR3 protein comes from TCRdb applying MiXCR to the RT-PCR reads. The sample carries 500,000 to 600,000 distinct CDR3 sequences, approximately 13% recorded once. The sample in question was PBMCs from blood, obtained about 40 days after vaccination. The clonotype originates from a man aged 45 to 65 who received an inactivated influenza vaccine. The chain combines TRBV12-3 or TRBV12-4 with TRBJ2-1; 11 bases fit TRBD2. CDR3 nucleotides: TGTGCCATCTGTTTTTCCGGGACTAGCGGAGCCTCCTACAATGAGCAGTTCTTC. Amino acid sequence: CAICFSGTSGASYNEQFF.